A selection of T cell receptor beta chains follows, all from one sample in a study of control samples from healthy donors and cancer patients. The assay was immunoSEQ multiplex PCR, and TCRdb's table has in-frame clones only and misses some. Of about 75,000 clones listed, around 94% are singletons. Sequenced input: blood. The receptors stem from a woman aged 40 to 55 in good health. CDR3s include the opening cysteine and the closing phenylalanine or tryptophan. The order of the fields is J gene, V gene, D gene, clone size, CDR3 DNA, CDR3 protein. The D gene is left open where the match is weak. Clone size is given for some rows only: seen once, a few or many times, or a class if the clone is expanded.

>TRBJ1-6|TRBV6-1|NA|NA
TGTGCCAGCAGTGTCAGAGAGCGAGGGGGGATTTATTCACCCCTCCACTTT
CASSVRERGGIYSPLHF
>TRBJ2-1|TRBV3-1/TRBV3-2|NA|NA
TGTGCCAGCAGCCAAGGAACGTACAATGAGCAGTTCTTC
CASSQGTYNEQFF
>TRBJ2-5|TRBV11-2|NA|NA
TGTGCCAGCAGCTTAGATTTTAGGGACTCCCAAGAGACCCAGTACTTC
CASSLDFRDSQETQYF
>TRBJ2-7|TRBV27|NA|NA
TGTGCCAGCAGCCGGGCTGGTTATTTGCCCCGCTACGAGCAGTACTTC
CASSRAGYLPRYEQYF
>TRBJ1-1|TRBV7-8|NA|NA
TGTGCCAGCAGCTTGGACGGGTTTTTCAACACTGAAGCTTTCTTT
CASSLDGFFNTEAFF
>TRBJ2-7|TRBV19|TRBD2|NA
TGTGCCAGTAGTATCGTGCCGGGGGGGTACTCCTACGAGCAGTACTTC
CASSIVPGGYSYEQYF
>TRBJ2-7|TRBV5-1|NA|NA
TGCGCCAGCAGCTTAGAACAGGTTCACTACGAGCAGTACTTC
CASSLEQVHYEQYF
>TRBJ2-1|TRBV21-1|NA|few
TGTGCCAGCAGCAAAGGGAGGACTAGCGGGGGATGCTCCTACAATGAGCAGTTCTTC
CASSKGRTSGGCSYNEQFF
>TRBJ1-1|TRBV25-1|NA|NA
TGTGCCAGCAGTGAGTTGGGGGGATCCACTGAAGCTTTCTTT
CASSELGGSTEAFF
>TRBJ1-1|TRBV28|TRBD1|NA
TGTGCCAGCAAGGGGACAGGATTATCGAACACTGAAGCTTTCTTT
CASKGTGLSNTEAFF
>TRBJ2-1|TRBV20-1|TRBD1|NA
TGCAGTGCTAGTGGGACAGTTCTCAGCTCCTACAATGAGCAGTTCTTC
CSASGTVLSSYNEQFF
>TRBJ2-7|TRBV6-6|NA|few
TGTGCCAGCAGTTACTTTCAAGGCTACGAGCAGTACTTC
CASSYFQGYEQYF
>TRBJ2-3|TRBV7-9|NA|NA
TGTGCCAGCGGCGGCAGGCAATCGGATACGCAGTATTTT
CASGGRQSDTQYF
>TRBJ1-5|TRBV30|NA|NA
TGTGCCTGGAACAGACCGAATAGCAATCAGCCCCAGCATTTT
CAWNRPNSNQPQHF
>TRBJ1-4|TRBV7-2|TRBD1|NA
TGTGCCAGCAGCTTACCCCCGGGACAGGGGAACGAAAAACTGTTTTTT
CASSLPPGQGNEKLFF
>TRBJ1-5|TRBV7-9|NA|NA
TGTGCCAGCACCTCTACAGGGAGTAATAGCAATCAGCCCCAGCATTTT
CASTSTGSNSNQPQHF
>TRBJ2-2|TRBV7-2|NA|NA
TGTGCCAGCAGCTATCCCCCGGGGGCGGTGAACACCGGGGAGCTGTTTTTT
CASSYPPGAVNTGELFF
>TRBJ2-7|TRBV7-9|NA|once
TGTGCCAGCAGCTGGACGGGCACCTACGAGCAGTACTTC
CASSWTGTYEQYF
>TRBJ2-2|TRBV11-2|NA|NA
TGTGCCAGCAGCTTAGAATTGTCCAGGCGAACCGGGGAGCTGTTTTTT
CASSLELSRRTGELFF
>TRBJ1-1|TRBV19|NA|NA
TGTGCCAGTACCACATCTGGGGGGTTTAACACTGAAGCTTTCTTT
CASTTSGGFNTEAFF
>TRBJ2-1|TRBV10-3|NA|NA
TGTGCCATCAGCCCCCCTGACCGGGATGAGCAGTTCTTC
CAISPPDRDEQFF
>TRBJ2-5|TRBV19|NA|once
TGTGCCAGTAGTAGGGGGAGCCGGGAGACCCAGTACTTC
CASSRGSRETQYF
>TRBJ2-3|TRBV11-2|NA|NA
TGTGCCAGCAGCCCTCAGCGGGTTACAGATACGCAGTATTTT
CASSPQRVTDTQYF
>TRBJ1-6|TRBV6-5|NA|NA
TGTGCCAGCGTACGGCAGGGGAGTAATTCACCCCTCCACTTT
CASVRQGSNSPLHF
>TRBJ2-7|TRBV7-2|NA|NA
TGTGCCAGCAGCTTCCGCCGGGACAAGTTTTACGAGCAGTACTTC
CASSFRRDKFYEQYF
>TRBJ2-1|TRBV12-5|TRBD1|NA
TGTGCTAGTGGTTTGTTGTTACCGGGACAGAATTTCAATGAGCAGTTCTTC
CASGLLLPGQNFNEQFF
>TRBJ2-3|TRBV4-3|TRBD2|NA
TGCGCCAGCAGCCAAGAGGTCGGGGGGGGAGATACGCAGTATTTT
CASSQEVGGGDTQYF
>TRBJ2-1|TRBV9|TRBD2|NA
TGTGCCAGCAGCGTAGGCAGCGGGGGGCACTACAATGAGCAGTTCTTC
CASSVGSGGHYNEQFF
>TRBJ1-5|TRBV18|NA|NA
TGTGCCAGCTCACCGGGGCCAATCAATAGCAATCAGCCCCAGCATTTT
CASSPGPINSNQPQHF
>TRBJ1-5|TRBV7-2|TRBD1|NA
TGTGCCAGCAGCAGACAGGGCGGGAATCAGCCCCAGCATTTT
CASSRQGGNQPQHF
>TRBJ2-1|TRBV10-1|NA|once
TGCGCCAGACCTAAGAGACAGACGCTAGGAGCTGAGCAGTTCTTC
CARPKRQTLGAEQFF
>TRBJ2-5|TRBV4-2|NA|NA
TGTGCCAGCAGCCAAGAAACGGGGATGGGTCGGGAGACCCAGTACTTC
CASSQETGMGRETQYF
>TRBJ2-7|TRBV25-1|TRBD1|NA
TGTGCCAGCAGTGAGGAGGGACAGGGGACGGGCTACGAGCAGTACTTC
CASSEEGQGTGYEQYF